This T cell receptor (beta chain) came from a study of ipilimumab plus nivolumab after autologous stem cell transplantation. The repertoire was sequenced with immunoSEQ multiplex PCR; TCRdb's copy has only in-frame clones and lacks some. The data show some 41,000 clones, with more than 85% seen just once and approximately 0.92% held by the top ten. The sample holds one count of this clone. Germline CDR1 reads MDHEN; CDR2 reads SYDVKM. Trimming took off 2 bases at V and 0 bases at J, with 15 bases between the two ends. The CDR3 length is 17 residues. This chain uses TRBV28 with TRBJ2-3; D is unclear. Source: PBMCs, taken in a trial of ipilimumab plus nivolumab as post-transplant consolidation. The TCR originated in a male donor with multiple myeloma. CDR3 bases: TGTGCCAGCAGTTTAATGGTCAGAGACCCTAGCACAGATACGCAGTATTTT. Its protein is CASSLMVRDPSTDTQYF.